One T cell receptor beta chain is described in this entry. Its antigen is not known. The ends were cut back, 3 bases at V and 7 bases at J, with 12 bases in the middle. Germline lookup yields CDR1 GTSNPN and CDR2 SVGIG (reference sequence). CDR3 length equals 12 residues. The data were obtained in a study of shared clonotypes between healthy human individuals. Whole-study context: The study drew on a couple of women and three men aged 18 to 49 as donors. Study results and limitations: Inspection by rarefaction showed sorted-subset sequencing to be incomplete despite large depth. Only blood was sampled, and tissue TCR repertoires likely differ from blood ones.

Profiled with immunoSEQ multiplex PCR; TCRdb holds only in-frame clones, not every one. The sample holds 950,000 to 1,300,000 clones; under 80% are singletons and the top ten take approximately 1.5%. Source material: memory CD4+ T cells sorted from blood. Specified subset: CD45RA-negative fraction. J is TRBJ1-1 and V is TRBV30; D unclear. This TCR came from a man younger than 35 in good health. The CDR3, as DNA: TGTGCCTGGAGAGCAGGCCCTAATGAAGCTTTCTTT. Protein product: CAWRAGPNEAFF.